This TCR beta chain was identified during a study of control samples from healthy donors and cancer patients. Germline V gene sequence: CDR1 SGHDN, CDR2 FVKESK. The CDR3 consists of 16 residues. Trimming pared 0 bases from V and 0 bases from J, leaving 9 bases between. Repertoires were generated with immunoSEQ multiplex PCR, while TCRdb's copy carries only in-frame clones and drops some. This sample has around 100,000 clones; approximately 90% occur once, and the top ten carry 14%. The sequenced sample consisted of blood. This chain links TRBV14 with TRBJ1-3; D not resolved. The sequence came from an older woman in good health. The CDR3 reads CASSQDQGFSGNTIYF. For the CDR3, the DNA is TGTGCCAGCAGCCAAGATCAAGGGTTCTCTGGAAACACCATATATTTT.